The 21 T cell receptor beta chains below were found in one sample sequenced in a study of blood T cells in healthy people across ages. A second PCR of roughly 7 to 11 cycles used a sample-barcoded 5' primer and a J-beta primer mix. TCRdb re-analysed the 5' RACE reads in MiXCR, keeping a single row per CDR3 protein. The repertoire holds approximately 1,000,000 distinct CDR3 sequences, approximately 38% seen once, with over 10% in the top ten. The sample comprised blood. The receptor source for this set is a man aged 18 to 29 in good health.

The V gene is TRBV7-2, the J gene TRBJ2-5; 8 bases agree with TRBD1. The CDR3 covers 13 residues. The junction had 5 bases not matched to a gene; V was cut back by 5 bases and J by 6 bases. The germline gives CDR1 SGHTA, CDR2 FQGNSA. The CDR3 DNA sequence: TGTGCCAGCAGCCCTGGGACAGGCAAGACCCAGTACTTC. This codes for CASSPGTGKTQYF.

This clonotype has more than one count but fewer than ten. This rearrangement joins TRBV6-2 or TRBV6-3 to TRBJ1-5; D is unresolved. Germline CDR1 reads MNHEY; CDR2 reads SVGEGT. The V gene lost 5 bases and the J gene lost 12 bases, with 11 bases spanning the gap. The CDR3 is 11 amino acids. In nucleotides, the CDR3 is TGTGCCAGCAGTGGGTCTTGGGACCAGCATTTT. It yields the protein CASSGSWDQHF.

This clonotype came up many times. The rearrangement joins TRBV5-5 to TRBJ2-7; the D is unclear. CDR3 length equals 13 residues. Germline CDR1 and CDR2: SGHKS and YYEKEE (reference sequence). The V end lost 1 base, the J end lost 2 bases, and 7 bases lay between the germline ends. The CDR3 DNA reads TGTGCCAGCAGCTTGTCAAGTACCTACGAGCAGTACTTC. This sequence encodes CASSLSSTYEQYF.

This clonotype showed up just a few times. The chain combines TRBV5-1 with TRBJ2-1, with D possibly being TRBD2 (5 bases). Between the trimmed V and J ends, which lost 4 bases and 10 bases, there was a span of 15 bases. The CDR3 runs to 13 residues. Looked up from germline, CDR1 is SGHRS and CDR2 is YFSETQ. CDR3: CASSRPPEGEQFF. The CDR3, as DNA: TGCGCCAGCAGCCGACCGCCCGAGGGCGAGCAGTTCTTC.

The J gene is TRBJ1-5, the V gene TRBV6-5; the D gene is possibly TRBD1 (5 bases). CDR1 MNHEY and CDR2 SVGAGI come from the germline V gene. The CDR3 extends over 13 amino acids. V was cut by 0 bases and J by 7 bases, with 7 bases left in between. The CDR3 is CASSYSDSQPQHF. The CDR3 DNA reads TGTGCCAGCAGTTACTCCGACAGCCAGCCCCAGCATTTT.

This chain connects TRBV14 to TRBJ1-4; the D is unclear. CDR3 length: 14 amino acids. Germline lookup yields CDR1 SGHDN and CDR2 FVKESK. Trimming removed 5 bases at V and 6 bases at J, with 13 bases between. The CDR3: CASSSTASHEKLFF. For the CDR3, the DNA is TGTGCCAGCAGCTCGACCGCTTCTCATGAAAAACTGTTTTTT. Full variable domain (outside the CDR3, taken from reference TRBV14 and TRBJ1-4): EAGVTQFPSHSVIEKGQTVTLRCDPISGHDNLYWYRRVMGKEIKFLLHFVKESKQDESGMPNNRFLAERTGGTYSTLKVQPAELEDSGVYFCASSSTASHEKLFFGSGTQLSVL.

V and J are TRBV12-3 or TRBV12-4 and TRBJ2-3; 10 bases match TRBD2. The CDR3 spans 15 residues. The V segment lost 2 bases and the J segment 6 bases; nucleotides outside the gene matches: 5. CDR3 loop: CASSLQRGGVDTQYF. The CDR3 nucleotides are TGTGCCAGCAGTTTACAGCGGGGGGGCGTGGATACGCAGTATTTT.

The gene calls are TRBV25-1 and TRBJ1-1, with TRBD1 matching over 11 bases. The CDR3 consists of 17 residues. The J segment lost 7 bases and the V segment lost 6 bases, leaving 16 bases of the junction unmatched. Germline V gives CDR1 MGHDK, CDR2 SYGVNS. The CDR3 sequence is CASSRISIRDRGGEAFF. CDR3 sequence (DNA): TGTGCCAGCAGCCGAATATCAATAAGGGACAGGGGGGGTGAAGCTTTCTTT.

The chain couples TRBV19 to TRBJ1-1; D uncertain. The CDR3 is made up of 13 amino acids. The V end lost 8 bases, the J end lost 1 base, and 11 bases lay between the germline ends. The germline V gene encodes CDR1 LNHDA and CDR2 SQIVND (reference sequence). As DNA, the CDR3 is TGTGCCAGTTACCGGGGTAGGAACACTGAAGCTTTCTTT. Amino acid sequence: CASYRGRNTEAFF.

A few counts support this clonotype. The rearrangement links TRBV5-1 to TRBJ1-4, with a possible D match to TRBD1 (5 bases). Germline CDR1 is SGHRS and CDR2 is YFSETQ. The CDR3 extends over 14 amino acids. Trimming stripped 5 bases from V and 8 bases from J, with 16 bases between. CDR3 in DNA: TGCGCCAGCAGACTTGACGGGGGAAGGGAAAAACTGTTTTTT. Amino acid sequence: CASRLDGGREKLFF. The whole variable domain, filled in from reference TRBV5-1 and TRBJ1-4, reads KAGVTQTPRYLIKTRGQQVTLSCSPISGHRSVSWYQQTPGQGLQFLFEYFSETQRNKGNFPGRFSGRQFSNSRSEMNVSTLELGDSALYLCASRLDGGREKLFFGSGTQLSVL.

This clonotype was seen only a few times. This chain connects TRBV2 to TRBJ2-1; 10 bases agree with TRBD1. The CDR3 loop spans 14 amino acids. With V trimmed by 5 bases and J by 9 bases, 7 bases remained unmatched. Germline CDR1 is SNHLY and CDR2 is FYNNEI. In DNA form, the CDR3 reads TGTGCCAGCAGTCCTGGGACAGGGGAAAGTGAGCAGTTCTTC. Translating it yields CASSPGTGESEQFF.

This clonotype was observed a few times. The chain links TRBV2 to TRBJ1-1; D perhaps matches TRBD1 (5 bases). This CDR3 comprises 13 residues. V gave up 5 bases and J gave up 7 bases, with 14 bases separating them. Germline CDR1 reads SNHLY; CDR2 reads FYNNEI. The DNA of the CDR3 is TGTGCCAGCAGTCCCAGCCGGGGCAGTGAAGCTTTCTTT. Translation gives CASSPSRGSEAFF.

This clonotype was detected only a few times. In DNA form, the CDR3 reads TGCAGTGCTAGCGGGGGGAGTGGCAAAAACATTCAGTACTTC. Translated, it gives CSASGGSGKNIQYF. The V gene is TRBV20-1, the J gene TRBJ2-4, with TRBD2 matching over 7 bases. Germline V gene data show CDR1 as DFQATT and CDR2 as SNEGSKA (reference sequence). V lost 3 bases and J lost 3; bases outside the gene matches: 5. CDR3 length: 14 residues.

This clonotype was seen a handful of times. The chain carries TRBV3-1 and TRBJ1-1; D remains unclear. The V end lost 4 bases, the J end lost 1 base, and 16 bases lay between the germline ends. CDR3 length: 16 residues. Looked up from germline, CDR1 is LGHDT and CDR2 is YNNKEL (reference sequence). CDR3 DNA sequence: TGTGCCAGCAGCCGCGAGCGGGTTGGGTCGAACACTGAAGCTTTCTTT. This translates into CASSRERVGSNTEAFF. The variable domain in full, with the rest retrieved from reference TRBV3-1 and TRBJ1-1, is DTAVSQTPKYLVTQMGNDKSIKCEQNLGHDTMYWYKQDSKKFLKIMFSYNNKELIINETVPNRFSPKSPDKAHLNLHINSLELGDSAVYFCASSRERVGSNTEAFFGQGTRLTVV.

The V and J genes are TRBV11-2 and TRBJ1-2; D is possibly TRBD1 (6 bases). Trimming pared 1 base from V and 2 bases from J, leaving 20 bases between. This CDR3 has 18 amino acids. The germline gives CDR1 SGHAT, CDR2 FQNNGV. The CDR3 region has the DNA TGTGCCAGCAGCTTAGGCCCTTCCACAGGGCCCCTCAACTATGGCTACACCTTC. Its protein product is CASSLGPSTGPLNYGYTF.

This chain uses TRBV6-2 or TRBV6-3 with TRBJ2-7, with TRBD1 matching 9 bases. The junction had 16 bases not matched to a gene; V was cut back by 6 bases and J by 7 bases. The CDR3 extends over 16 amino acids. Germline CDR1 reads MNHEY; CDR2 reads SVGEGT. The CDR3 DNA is TGTGCCAGCAGAACTTGGGACAGGGCCTCCTACAATGAGCAGTACTTC. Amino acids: CASRTWDRASYNEQYF.

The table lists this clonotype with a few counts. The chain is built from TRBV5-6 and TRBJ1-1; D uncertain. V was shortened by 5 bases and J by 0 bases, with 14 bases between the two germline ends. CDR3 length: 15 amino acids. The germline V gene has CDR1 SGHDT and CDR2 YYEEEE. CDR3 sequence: CASRYRGLMNTEAFF. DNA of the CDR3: TGTGCCAGCAGGTACCGTGGTCTAATGAACACTGAAGCTTTCTTT.

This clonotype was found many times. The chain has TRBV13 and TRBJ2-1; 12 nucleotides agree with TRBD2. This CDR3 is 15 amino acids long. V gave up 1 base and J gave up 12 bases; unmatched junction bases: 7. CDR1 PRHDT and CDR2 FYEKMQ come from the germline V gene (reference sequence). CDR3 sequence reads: CASSLDASGGALQFF. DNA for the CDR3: TGTGCCAGCAGCTTAGATGCTAGCGGGGGGGCACTGCAGTTCTTC.

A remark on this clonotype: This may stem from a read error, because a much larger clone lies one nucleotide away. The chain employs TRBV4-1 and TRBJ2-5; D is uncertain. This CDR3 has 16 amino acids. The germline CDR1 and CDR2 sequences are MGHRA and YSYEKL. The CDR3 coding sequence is TGCGCCAGCGCCCCTGTGGGTAGAAGTGACCAAGAGACCCGGTACTTC. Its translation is CASAPVGRSDQETRYF.

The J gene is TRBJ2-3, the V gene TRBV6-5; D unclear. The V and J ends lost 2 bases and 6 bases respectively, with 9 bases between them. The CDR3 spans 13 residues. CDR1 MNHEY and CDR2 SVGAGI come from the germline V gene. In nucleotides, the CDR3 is TGTGCCAGCAGTTACGGAGCAGCTGATACGCAGTATTTT. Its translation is CASSYGAADTQYF.

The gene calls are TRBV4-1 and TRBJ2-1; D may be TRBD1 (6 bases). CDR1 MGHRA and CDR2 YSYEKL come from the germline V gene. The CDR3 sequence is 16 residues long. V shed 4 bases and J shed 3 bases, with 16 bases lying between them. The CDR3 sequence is CASSLIRLQGYNEQFF. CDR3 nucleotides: TGCGCCAGCAGCCTCATTCGGCTACAGGGCTACAATGAGCAGTTCTTC.